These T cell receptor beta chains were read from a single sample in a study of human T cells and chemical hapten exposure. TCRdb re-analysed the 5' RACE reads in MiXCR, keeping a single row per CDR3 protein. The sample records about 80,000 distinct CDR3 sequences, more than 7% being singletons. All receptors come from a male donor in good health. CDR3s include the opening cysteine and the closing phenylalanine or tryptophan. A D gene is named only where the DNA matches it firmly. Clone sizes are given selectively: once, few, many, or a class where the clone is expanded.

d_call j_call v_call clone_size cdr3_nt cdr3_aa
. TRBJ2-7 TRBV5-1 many TGCGCCAGCAGCGAACGGAACAACTACGAGCAGTACTTC CASSERNNYEQYF
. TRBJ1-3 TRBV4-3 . TGCGCCAGCAGCCAAGTTGAGGTTGGGAGCTCTGGAAACACCATATATTTT CASSQVEVGSSGNTIYF
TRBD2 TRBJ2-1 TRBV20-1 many TGCAGTGCTAGAGGTCCTAGCGGGGGGTGGGATGAGCAGTTCTTC CSARGPSGGWDEQFF
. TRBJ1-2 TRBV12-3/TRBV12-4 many TGTGCCAGCAGTATAACCGACAGGTATGGCTACACCTTC CASSITDRYGYTF
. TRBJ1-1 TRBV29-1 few TGCAGCGGATTGACACAGATGAACACTGAAGCTTTCTTT CSGLTQMNTEAFF
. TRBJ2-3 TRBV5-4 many TGTGCCAGCCGCCGGGACTTTCTTGGCACAGATACGCAGTATTTT CASRRDFLGTDTQYF
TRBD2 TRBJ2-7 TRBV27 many TGTGCCAGCAGTCTACGCGGGAGGTCCTACGAGCAGTACTTC CASSLRGRSYEQYF
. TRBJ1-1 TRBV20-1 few TGCAGTGCTAGAGATGTCGGACAGAGGACAGTGAACACTGAAGCTTTCTTT CSARDVGQRTVNTEAFF
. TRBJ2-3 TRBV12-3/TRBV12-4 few TGTGCCAGCAGCCCGAGCGGTAGTTGGGATACGCAGTATTTT CASSPSGSWDTQYF
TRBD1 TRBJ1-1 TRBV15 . TGTGCCACCAGCAGGATAGACAGGGGCGACACTGAAGCTTTCTTT CATSRIDRGDTEAFF
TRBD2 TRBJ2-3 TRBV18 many TGTGCCAGCTCACCACCAGTCAAGGCACAGCGGGAATTAGATACGCAGTATTTT CASSPPVKAQRELDTQYF
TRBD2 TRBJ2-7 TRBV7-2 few TGTGCCAGCAGCTTAGGTACAGCGGGAGTGGGCGAGCAGTACTTC CASSLGTAGVGEQYF
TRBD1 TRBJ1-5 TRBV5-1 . TGCGCCAGCAGCGTTGGACAGGGCGACCAGCCCCAGCATTTT CASSVGQGDQPQHF
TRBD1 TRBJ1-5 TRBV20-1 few TGCAGTGCATTACAGGGACAGTCGAGCAATCAGCCCCAGCATTTT CSALQGQSSNQPQHF
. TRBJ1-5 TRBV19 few TGTGCCAGTAGTATTTCAGGGAATAGCAATCAGCCCCAGCATTTT CASSISGNSNQPQHF
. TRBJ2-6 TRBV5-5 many TGTGCCAGCAGCTTGAACAGGGCTCGGGCCAACGTCCTGACTTTC CASSLNRARANVLTF
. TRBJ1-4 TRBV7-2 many TGTGCCAGCAGCCGAGGGTCAGGTGATGAAAAACTGTTTTTT CASSRGSGDEKLFF
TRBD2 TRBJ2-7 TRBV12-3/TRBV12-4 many TGTGCCAGTGGGGGAGGGAGGGCCTACGAGCAGTACTTC CASGGGRAYEQYF
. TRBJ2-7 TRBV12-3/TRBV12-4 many TGTGCCAGCAGTCCCGAGGGCAGGGTGCACGAGCAGTACTTC CASSPEGRVHEQYF
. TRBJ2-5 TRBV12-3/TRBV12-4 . TGTGCCAGCAGTTTTAGTAGGGGGAGGACAGGCCCCGAGACCCAGTACTTC CASSFSRGRTGPETQYF
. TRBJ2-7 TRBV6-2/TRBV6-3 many TGTGCCAGCAGTTACCCGGACAGCGCCTACGAGCAGTACTTC CASSYPDSAYEQYF
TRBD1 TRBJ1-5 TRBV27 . TGTGCCAGCAGTCCCCGACAGGGGGCGGATCAGCCCCCGCATTTT CASSPRQGADQPPHF
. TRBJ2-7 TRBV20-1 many TGCAGTGCATACAGGACAGTACCCTCCTACGAGCAGTACTTC CSAYRTVPSYEQYF
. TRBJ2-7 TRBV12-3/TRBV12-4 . TGTGCCAGCAGTTTAAGCCCTAGGGGGGTCGAGCAGTACTTC CASSLSPRGVEQYF
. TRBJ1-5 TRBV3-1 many TGTGCCAGCACTACCAAGGGTAGCAATCAGCCCCAGCATTTT CASTTKGSNQPQHF
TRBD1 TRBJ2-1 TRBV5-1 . TGCGCCAGCAGCTTGGGACAGGGAAGTCTAGGGAATGAGCAGTTCTTC CASSLGQGSLGNEQFF
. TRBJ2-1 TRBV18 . TGTGCCAGCTCACCGTTTGCGGGGGCCGACTACAATGAGCAGTTCTTC CASSPFAGADYNEQFF
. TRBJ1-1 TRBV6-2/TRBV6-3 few TGTGCCAGCAGAGCCGGTGGGCTGAGAACTGAAGCTTTCTTT CASRAGGLRTEAFF
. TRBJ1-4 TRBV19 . TGTGCCAGTAGTGCGAGAGGGCGGGTAGGAACAACTAATGAAAAACTGTTTTTT CASSARGRVGTTNEKLFF
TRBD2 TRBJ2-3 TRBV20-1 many TGCAGTGCAGTAGCGGGACGCACAGATACGCAGTATTTT CSAVAGRTDTQYF
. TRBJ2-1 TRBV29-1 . TGCAGCGTTGCGACTGAATATTGGGACAATGAGCAGTTCTTC CSVATEYWDNEQFF
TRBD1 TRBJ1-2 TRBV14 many TGTGCCAGCAGCCAAGTAGGGGGCGGCTATGGCTACACCTTC CASSQVGGGYGYTF
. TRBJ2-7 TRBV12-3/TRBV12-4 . TGTGCCAGCAGTTTGGTTACAGGGATCTACGAGCAGTACTTC CASSLVTGIYEQYF
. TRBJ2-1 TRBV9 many TGTGCCAGCAGCGTAGGGGGAGTACCAAATGAGCAGTTCTTC CASSVGGVPNEQFF
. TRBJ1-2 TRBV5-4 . TGTGCCAGCGCTCGAGACAGCCTTAACTATGGCTACACCTTC CASARDSLNYGYTF
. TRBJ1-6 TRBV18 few TGTGCCAGCTCACCAGGGCAGGCGGGGAATTCACCCCTCCACTTT CASSPGQAGNSPLHF
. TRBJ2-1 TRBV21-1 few TGTGCCAGCAGCGGCTGGGGGACTAACAATGAGCAGTTCTTC CASSGWGTNNEQFF
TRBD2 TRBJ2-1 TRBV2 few TGTGCCAGCAGTTTGACTAGCGGAGGCCCCTCTAATGAGCAGTTCTTC CASSLTSGGPSNEQFF
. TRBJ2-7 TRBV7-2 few TGTGCCAGCAGCTTGTCGGGGCTCAGCTCCTACGAGCAGTACTTC CASSLSGLSSYEQYF
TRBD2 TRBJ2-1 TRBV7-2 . TGTGCCAGCAGCTTCCGCCTAGCGGGGGCGGATGAGCAGTTCTTC CASSFRLAGADEQFF
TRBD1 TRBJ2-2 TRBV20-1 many TGCAGTGCTAGGCCGGGGGACAGGTCCGGCGGGGAGCTGTTTTTT CSARPGDRSGGELFF